A single sample is the source of the 27 T cell receptor beta chains below, sequenced in a study of blood T cell repertoires in COVID-19. The table came from immunoSEQ multiplex PCR; TCRdb's copy has only in-frame clones and leaves some out. The sample gives 300,000 to 400,000 clones, 85% of which show up once; more than 6% is in the top ten. The specimen was peripheral blood. The receptors come from a human donor in a cohort sampled during active COVID-19.

This chain connects TRBV7-2 to TRBJ1-5, with D uncertain. This CDR3 is built from 14 residues. Trimming removed 1 base from V and 6 bases from J, with 10 bases in between. Germline V gene sequence: CDR1 SGHTA, CDR2 FQGNSA. CDR3 DNA sequence: TGTGCCAGCAGCTTAGGAGGGTCGGGTCAGCCCCAGCATTTT. Amino acid sequence: CASSLGGSGQPQHF. Combining the CDR3 with reference TRBV7-2 and TRBJ1-5 gives the whole variable domain GAGVSQSPSNKVTEKGKDVELRCDPISGHTALYWYRQSLGQGLEFLIYFQGNSAPDKSGLPSDRFSAERTGGSVSTLTIQRTQQEDSAVYLCASSLGGSGQPQHFGDGTRLSIL.

The V gene is TRBV19, the J gene TRBJ1-5; D ambiguous. CDR3 size: 15 residues. CDR1 and CDR2 from the germline V gene are LNHDA and SQIVND (reference sequence). Trimming left V 5 bases short and J 0 bases short, with 11 bases between. For the CDR3, the DNA is TGTGCCAGTAGTTCGAGACATAATAGCAATCAGCCCCAGCATTTT. Translating it yields CASSSRHNSNQPQHF.

The rearrangement links TRBV6-1 to TRBJ1-2; D remains ambiguous. The CDR3 is made up of 14 amino acids. Germline V gene data show CDR1 as MNHNS and CDR2 as SASEGT. V dropped 1 base and J dropped 2 bases, with 8 bases sitting between them. The DNA of the CDR3 is TGTGCCAGCAGTGAAGATCCGGTGAACTATGGCTACACCTTC. Its protein product is CASSEDPVNYGYTF.

This clone was recorded a few times. The chain links TRBV10-2 to TRBJ2-7; 11 bases match TRBD2. Germline assignment: CDR1 WSHSY and CDR2 SAAADI. V lost 5 bases to trimming and J lost 2 bases; unmatched junction nucleotides: 2. The CDR3 is 14 residues long. The CDR3 DNA reads as TGCGCCAGCAGTACTAGCGGGGGCACCTACGAGCAGTACTTC. It yields the protein CASSTSGGTYEQYF.

The chain's CDR3 is CASSEGLGIQGYTF. The CDR3 nucleotides read TGTGCCAGCAGTGAAGGGCTGGGCATACAAGGCTACACCTTC. The chain uses TRBV6-1 and TRBJ1-2; no clear D gene. Germline V gene data show CDR1 as MNHNS and CDR2 as SASEGT. Trimming removed 1 base from V and 8 bases from J, with 14 bases in between. The CDR3 is made up of 14 amino acids.

In DNA, the CDR3 is TGTGCCAGCAGCCAAGAACGGGGGAGCTCCTACAATGAGCAGTTCTTC. This codes for CASSQERGSSYNEQFF. The V call is TRBV3-1 (or the pseudogene TRBV3-2), the J call TRBJ2-1, with D possibly being TRBD2 (6 bases). Germline V gives CDR1 LGHDT, CDR2 YNNKEL (reference sequence). This CDR3 contains 16 residues. The germline V and J ends were trimmed by 0 bases and 0 bases, with 9 bases remaining between them.

The chain carries TRBV18 and TRBJ1-1, with 9 nucleotides matching TRBD1. Germline CDR1 is KGHSH and CDR2 is LQKENI. Trimming cost V 6 bases and J 5 bases; bases outside gene matches: 7. This CDR3 comprises 14 residues. CDR3 DNA: TGTGCCAGCTCCGGACAGGGGATTAATACTGAAGCTTTCTTT. Translating gives CASSGQGINTEAFF.

A remark on this clone: Other DNA sequences in this specimen translate into the identical CDR3. This rearrangement joins TRBV5-1 to TRBJ1-1; a weak D match, TRBD1 (5 bases). CDR1 and CDR2 (germline): SGHRS, YFSETQ. This CDR3 contains 14 residues. Between the trimmed V and J ends, which lost 0 bases and 0 bases, there was a span of 6 bases. The CDR3 sequence: CASSLEGLNTEAFF. In DNA form, the CDR3 reads TGCGCCAGCAGCTTGGAGGGGTTGAACACTGAAGCTTTCTTT.

This clone was seen a single time. The J gene is TRBJ1-2, the V gene TRBV6-5, with a weak D call TRBD1 (6 bases). The CDR3 totals 14 residues. The V end was cut by 0 bases, the J end by 8 bases, with 13 bases between. Germline V gene data show CDR1 as MNHEY and CDR2 as SVGAGI. CDR3 in DNA: TGTGCCAGCAGTTACTCGATGGGGACAAACGGCTACACCTTC. It is translated as CASSYSMGTNGYTF.

The chain links TRBV9 to TRBJ2-1, with D tentatively TRBD1 (7 bases). CDR1 and CDR2 from the germline V gene are SGDLS and YYNGEE. This CDR3 is built from 16 residues. Trimming took 3 bases from V and 3 from J, leaving 16 bases between them. The CDR3 is CASSGTGLPIYNEQFF. The CDR3 DNA sequence: TGTGCCAGCAGCGGGACAGGACTACCAATCTACAATGAGCAGTTCTTC.

The V call is TRBV30, the J call TRBJ1-5; D possibly corresponds to TRBD1 (6 bases). The CDR3 is 13 residues long. The V end was cut by 2 bases, the J end by 7 bases, with 12 bases between. Germline lookup yields CDR1 GTSNPN and CDR2 SVGIG (reference sequence). CDR3 protein: CAWSFRGGQPQHF. The CDR3 nucleotides are TGTGCCTGGAGTTTCCGTGGGGGCCAGCCCCAGCATTTT.

The chain couples TRBV14 to TRBJ2-3; D gene uncertain. Per the germline V gene, CDR1 is SGHDN and CDR2 is FVKESK. Trimming left V 4 bases short and J 4 bases short, with 15 bases between. The CDR3 has 15 residues. The CDR3 DNA follows: TGTGCCAGCAGCCGTAGTGGTTCCACCGCAGATACGCAGTATTTT. Residues: CASSRSGSTADTQYF.

The V gene is TRBV6-5, the J gene TRBJ1-1; TRBD1 aligns across 7 bases. The germline gives CDR1 MNHEY, CDR2 SVGAGI. The CDR3 runs 14 residues. V shed 8 bases and J 0 bases; nucleotides not matched to a gene: 6. This chain's CDR3 is CASRLGQMNTEAFF. CDR3 sequence (DNA): TGTGCCAGCCGCCTGGGACAGATGAACACTGAAGCTTTCTTT.

The rearrangement links TRBV5-5 to TRBJ2-7, with D uncertain. CDR3 length: 16 residues. In germline, CDR1 is SGHKS, CDR2 YYEKEE (reference sequence). Deletions cut 0 bases from V and 6 bases from J, with 19 bases between. The DNA of the CDR3 is TGTGCCAGCAGCTTGGGGCGACTTGAGTCCTGGGTCGAGCAGTACTTC. This translates into CASSLGRLESWVEQYF. Full variable domain (remainder filled in from reference TRBV5-5 and TRBJ2-7): DAGVTQSPTHLIKTRGQQVTLRCSPISGHKSVSWYQQVLGQGPQFIFQYYEKEERGRGNFPDRFSARQFPNYSSELNVNALLLGDSALYLCASSLGRLESWVEQYFGPGTRLTVT.

This chain joins TRBV7-8 and TRBJ1-5; perhaps TRBD1 as D (6 bases). Germline V gene lookup returns CDR1 SGHVS and CDR2 FQNEAQ. V was trimmed by 3 bases and J by 8 bases, leaving 17 bases between them. This CDR3 contains 15 residues. Written as DNA, the CDR3 is TGTGCCAGCAGCTTGATCAGGGGTGTTTGGGAGCCCCAGCATTTT. Protein product: CASSLIRGVWEPQHF.

V gene TRBV7-9 combines with J gene TRBJ2-7; TRBD1 agrees at 8 bases. Germline V gives CDR1 SEHNR, CDR2 FQNEAQ (reference sequence). This CDR3 is built from 14 residues. Trimming removed 3 bases from V and 6 bases from J; junction bases left unmatched: 7. CDR3 sequence reads: CASSFQGAFGEQYF. The CDR3 DNA sequence: TGTGCCAGCAGCTTCCAGGGGGCTTTTGGCGAGCAGTACTTC.

This chain connects TRBV3-1 (or the pseudogene TRBV3-2) to TRBJ1-1; D unclear. Germline V gene lookup returns CDR1 LGHDT and CDR2 YNNKEL (reference sequence). The CDR3 is 16 amino acids. The V gene lost 4 bases and the J gene lost 3 bases, with 18 bases spanning the gap. The CDR3 nucleotides are TGTGCCAGCAGCCCCTACGACCGGGGTCGGTACACTGAAGCTTTCTTT. Its translation: CASSPYDRGRYTEAFF.

This clone was detected a few times. V is TRBV4-1 and J is TRBJ1-6, with 7 nucleotides matching TRBD1. Germline V CDR1 and CDR2: MGHRA, YSYEKL. This CDR3 has 18 residues. V dropped 0 bases and J dropped 0; count of bases not matched to a gene: 5. The CDR3 spells CASSQETGFPSYNSPLHF. CDR3 DNA sequence: TGCGCCAGCAGCCAAGAGACAGGGTTCCCCTCCTATAATTCACCCCTCCACTTT.

This sequence joins TRBV12-5 and TRBJ2-7; TRBD2 agrees at 10 bases. The CDR3 runs 13 residues. Per germline, CDR1 LGHNT and CDR2 FRNRAP. The J segment lost 5 bases and the V segment lost 5 bases, leaving 3 bases of the junction unmatched. The CDR3 loop reads CASGTAGGDEQYF. CDR3 sequence (DNA): TGTGCTAGTGGTACAGCGGGGGGGGACGAGCAGTACTTC.

The chain couples TRBV12-5 to TRBJ2-5; D might be TRBD2 (5 bases). The CDR3 extends over 12 amino acids. Germline assignment: CDR1 LGHNT and CDR2 FRNRAP. Trimming cost V 0 bases and J 7 bases, with 6 bases left between them. CDR3 in DNA: TGTGCTAGTGGTTTGGTCCGGGGGACCCAGTACTTC. This encodes CASGLVRGTQYF.

This clone was detected a few times. The chain employs TRBV21-1 and TRBJ1-2; the DNA was not used to check the table's D call, TRBD1. TRBV21-1 is annotated as a pseudogene. The CDR3 is 11 residues long. The CDR3 region has the DNA TGTGCCAGTACAGGTAACTATGGCTACACCTTC. As protein: CASTGNYGYTF.

The genes are TRBV12-3 or TRBV12-4 and TRBJ2-7; TRBD2 is a possible D gene (5 bases). The CDR3 has 13 residues. Trimming cost V 5 bases and J 2 bases, with 10 bases left between them. CDR3 nucleotide sequence: TGTGCCAGCAGTCACCGGGAACCCTACGAGCAGTACTTC. This gives the protein CASSHREPYEQYF.

The chain is built from TRBV27 and TRBJ2-1; possible D gene TRBD2, 7 bases. V lost 0 bases, J lost 0 bases, and 12 bases lay in between. This CDR3 is built from 17 residues. Per the germline V gene, CDR1 is MNHEY and CDR2 is SMNVEV (reference sequence). For the CDR3, the DNA is TGTGCCAGCAGTTTATCGGGGGGGGCCCGCTCCTACAATGAGCAGTTCTTC. Amino acids: CASSLSGGARSYNEQFF.

This chain joins TRBV1 and TRBJ2-7; the DNA was not compared with TRBD2, the D call given in the table. TRBV1 is a documented pseudogene. The CDR3 is 20 amino acids. The CDR3 here is CTSSQDHRLAGGNSSYEQYF. For the CDR3, the DNA is TGCACCAGCAGCCAAGATCATAGGCTAGCGGGGGGGAATAGCTCCTACGAGCAGTACTTC.

The CDR3, as DNA: TGTGCCAGCCGCCTTGGACAGGGGAACACCGGGGAGCTGTTTTTT. Its protein is CASRLGQGNTGELFF. J is TRBJ2-2 and V is TRBV9, with 8 nucleotides matching TRBD1. CDR3 length: 15 amino acids. J gave up 1 base and V 7 bases, and 6 bases lay outside the gene matches. The germline V gene has CDR1 SGDLS and CDR2 YYNGEE. The full variable domain, its missing parts supplied by reference TRBV9 and TRBJ2-2, is DSGVTQTPKHLITATGQRVTLRCSPRSGDLSVYWYQQSLDQGLQFLIQYYNGEERAKGNILERFSAQQFPDLHSELNLSSLELGDSALYFCASRLGQGNTGELFFGEGSRLTVL.

This chain links TRBV4-2 with TRBJ2-7, with a tentative D call TRBD2 (6 bases). Germline V lookup: CDR1 LGHNA, CDR2 YNFKEQ. CDR3 size: 14 residues. V lost 4 bases, J lost 4 bases, and 14 bases lay in between. The CDR3 reads CASSPEQGGYEQYF. CDR3 DNA sequence: TGTGCCAGCAGCCCCGAGCAGGGAGGTTACGAGCAGTACTTC.

The chain combines TRBV3-1 (or the pseudogene TRBV3-2) with TRBJ1-2, with unresolved D. Trimming shortened V by 3 bases and J by 4 bases, and 15 bases separated the two germline ends. The germline gives CDR1 LGHDT, CDR2 YNNKEL (reference sequence). The CDR3 is 15 amino acids. Written as DNA, the CDR3 is TGTGCCAGCAGCCATCCGGGAGGGAGCACCTATGGCTACACCTTC. Translated, it gives CASSHPGGSTYGYTF.